The 22 T cell receptor beta chains below were found in one sample sequenced in a study of PD-L1 blockade in urothelial cancer. The time point denotes: peripheral blood 6 weeks after treatment start. TCRdb's copy holds only in-frame clones and misses some; the assay was immunoSEQ multiplex PCR. The repertoire holds roughly 50,000 clones, with approximately 80% as singletons. Sequenced material: PBMCs, taken around atezolizumab (anti-PD-L1) treatment. The receptors here all came from a man between 65 and 80 years old with urothelial cancer.

V gene TRBV10-3 combines with J gene TRBJ1-1, with 8 bases matching TRBD1. CDR1 is ENHRY, CDR2 SYGVKD, per germline. With V trimmed by 10 bases and J by 7 bases, 11 bases remained unmatched. The CDR3 spans 13 residues. The CDR3 bases are TGTGCCACTGCACGCAGGGGGCCAAGTGAAGCTTTCTTT. This translates into CATARRGPSEAFF.

The rearrangement uses TRBV10-3 and TRBJ2-1; 9 positions match TRBD2. This CDR3 contains 14 residues. With 8 bases clipped from V and 0 bases from J, the junction kept 2 bases outside the gene matches. Germline V gene lookup returns CDR1 ENHRY and CDR2 SYGVKD. This chain's CDR3 is CAIAGLASYNEQFF. CDR3 nucleotide sequence: TGTGCCATCGCGGGACTAGCCTCCTACAATGAGCAGTTCTTC.

The chain couples TRBV4-1 to TRBJ2-7; TRBD2 matches at 13 bases. V gave up 2 bases and J gave up 1 base; unmatched junction bases: 2. The CDR3 is 16 amino acids. Per the germline V gene, CDR1 is MGHRA and CDR2 is YSYEKL. The CDR3 DNA follows: TGCGCCAGCAGCCAACTGACTAGCGGGAGGTCCTACGAGCAGTACTTC. Amino acids: CASSQLTSGRSYEQYF.

The chain combines TRBV18 with TRBJ2-7; 9 bases align to TRBD1. After removal of 3 bases from V and 5 bases from J, the junction contained 8 bases not matched to a gene. The CDR3 is 15 amino acids. The germline V gene has CDR1 KGHSH and CDR2 LQKENI. As DNA, the CDR3 is TGTGCCAGCTCACCCGTCGGACAGGGGAGTAACGAGCAGTACTTC. It yields the protein CASSPVGQGSNEQYF.

The chain uses TRBV19 and TRBJ1-4; no reliable D call. CDR3 length equals 14 residues. Germline CDR1 LNHDA, CDR2 SQIVND (reference sequence). Trimming stripped 2 bases from V and 7 bases from J, with 11 bases between. The CDR3 is CASSIRMGSEKLFF. The CDR3 region has the DNA TGTGCCAGTAGTATAAGAATGGGGAGTGAAAAACTGTTTTTT.

This clone was picked up one time. Written as DNA, the CDR3 is TGCGCCAGCAGCTACCGGTACAATGAGCAGTTCTTC. As protein: CASSYRYNEQFF. V is TRBV5-1 and J is TRBJ2-1; D is undetermined. With 3 bases removed from V and 4 bases from J, the gap between germline ends came to 5 bases. This CDR3 contains 12 residues. CDR1 SGHRS and CDR2 YFSETQ come from the germline V gene.

CDR3 sequence (DNA): TGTGCCAGTTCCCTGCTCGCGGCTAGCACAGATACGCAGTATTTT. Amino acid sequence: CASSLLAASTDTQYF. The V and J genes are TRBV2 and TRBJ2-3, with D unclear. Trimming took off 9 bases at V and 0 bases at J, with 16 bases between the two ends. The CDR3 runs to 15 residues. CDR1 SNHLY and CDR2 FYNNEI come from the germline V gene.

The gene calls are TRBV5-8 and TRBJ2-1; no definite D call. This CDR3 has 11 amino acids. Germline CDR1 reads SGHTS; CDR2 reads YDEGEE. Between the trimmed V and J ends, which lost 4 bases and 10 bases, there was a span of 9 bases. CDR3 sequence reads: CASSRQQEQFF. The CDR3 nucleotides are TGTGCCAGCAGCCGACAACAGGAGCAGTTCTTC.

The V call is TRBV18, the J call TRBJ2-2; 8 positions match TRBD2. The CDR3 is 16 amino acids. Germline V CDR1 and CDR2: KGHSH, LQKENI. V shed 6 bases and J 0 bases; nucleotides not matched to a gene: 6. The CDR3 DNA is TGTGCCAGCTCTTCGGGAGCGGGGGCGAACACCGGGGAGCTGTTTTTT. It specifies CASSSGAGANTGELFF.

The gene calls are TRBV6-6 and TRBJ1-4; 9 bases agree with TRBD1. The CDR3 totals 15 residues. Germline V gene sequence: CDR1 MNHNY, CDR2 SVGAGI (reference sequence). J gave up 8 bases and V 2 bases, and 6 bases lay outside the gene matches. The CDR3 bases are TGTGCCAGCAGTTACACAGGGGGCATAGGAGAAAAACTGTTTTTT. Translated, it gives CASSYTGGIGEKLFF.

This rearrangement joins TRBV7-9 to TRBJ2-7; a possible D gene is TRBD2 (6 bases). V dropped 4 bases and J dropped 1 base, with 8 bases sitting between them. The germline V gene encodes CDR1 SEHNR and CDR2 FQNEAQ (reference sequence). This CDR3 spans 13 amino acids. The CDR3 bases are TGTGCCAGCAGCTCGGGACTTTCCTACGAGCAGTACTTC. This translates into CASSSGLSYEQYF.

The V and J genes are TRBV18 and TRBJ1-1; 10 bases match TRBD1. Germline V gene data show CDR1 as KGHSH and CDR2 as LQKENI. After removal of 3 bases from V and 1 base from J, the junction contained 5 bases not matched to a gene. There are 16 residues in the CDR3. The CDR3 loop is CASSPLWTGGNTEAFF. The CDR3 nucleotides are TGTGCCAGCTCACCGTTGTGGACAGGGGGGAACACTGAAGCTTTCTTT.

Comments on this clone: Its ends do not fully match the called genes, so a read error is possible. V and J are TRBV6-5 and TRBJ1-1, with TRBD1 as a possible D gene (5 bases). This CDR3 contains 15 residues. CDR1 and CDR2 (germline): MNHEY, SVGAGI. CDR3 nucleotides: TGTGTCAGCAGGCATAGCAGGGAGGGAGGCACTGAAGCTTTCTTT. Protein product: CVSRHSREGGTEAFF.

The DNA for the CDR3 is TGTGCCTCACGGACAGATTTGAACACTGAAGCTTTCTTT. The encoded protein is CASRTDLNTEAFF. The chain has TRBV10-3 and TRBJ1-1; D might be TRBD1 (6 bases). The germline gives CDR1 ENHRY, CDR2 SYGVKD. This CDR3 contains 13 residues. V lost 11 bases to trimming and J lost 0 bases, with 13 bases between them.

The chain uses TRBV27 and TRBJ2-5; 8 nucleotides align to TRBD1. Germline values: CDR1 MNHEY, CDR2 SMNVEV (reference sequence). This CDR3 comprises 16 residues. V dropped 2 bases and J dropped 2; count of bases not matched to a gene: 7. CDR3: CASSLSQGAGQETQYF. DNA for the CDR3: TGTGCCAGCAGTTTAAGTCAGGGGGCAGGACAAGAGACCCAGTACTTC.

V usage is TRBV6-1 and J usage is TRBJ2-3; D perhaps matches TRBD2 (5 bases). Germline lookup yields CDR1 MNHNS and CDR2 SASEGT. Trimming removed 6 bases from V and 0 bases from J, with 10 bases in between. The CDR3 has 14 amino acids. For the CDR3, the DNA is TGTGCCAGCAGGACCCCGGGAAGCACAGATACGCAGTATTTT. Translation gives CASRTPGSTDTQYF.

In this sample, this clone turned up a few times. The V gene is TRBV28, the J gene TRBJ1-1; D gene uncertain. CDR3 length equals 13 residues. Germline V gene lookup returns CDR1 MDHEN and CDR2 SYDVKM. The V and J ends lost 2 bases and 4 bases respectively, with 8 bases between them. This chain's CDR3 is CASSLVALTEAFF. As DNA, the CDR3 is TGTGCCAGCAGTTTAGTAGCTCTCACTGAAGCTTTCTTT.

This clone is a singleton in its sample. V usage is TRBV27 and J usage is TRBJ2-3; D is possibly TRBD2 (5 bases). Trimming cost V 6 bases and J 1 base, with 14 bases left between them. Germline V lookup: CDR1 MNHEY, CDR2 SMNVEV (reference sequence). The CDR3 loop spans 15 amino acids. The CDR3 sequence: CASSPWEWGTDTQYF. CDR3 in DNA: TGTGCCAGCAGCCCCTGGGAGTGGGGCACAGATACGCAGTATTTT.

The chain combines TRBV29-1 with TRBJ2-5; 7 bases agree with TRBD2. This CDR3 is 15 amino acids long. Germline CDR1 SQVTM, CDR2 ANQGSEA. V trimming: 7 bases; J trimming: 5 bases; junction bases outside the gene matches: 16. CDR3: CSADGGGRRKETQYF. DNA of the CDR3: TGCAGCGCTGACGGTGGCGGGAGACGGAAGGAGACCCAGTACTTC.

The rearrangement uses TRBV18 and TRBJ2-7; D may be TRBD1 (6 bases). The V end lost 0 bases, the J end lost 3 bases, and 6 bases lay between the germline ends. The length of the CDR3 is 13 residues. The V gene's germline CDR1 is KGHSH and CDR2 LQKENI. CDR3 amino acids: CASSPPDSYEQYF. In DNA form, the CDR3 reads TGTGCCAGCTCACCACCGGACAGCTACGAGCAGTACTTC. Filled out from reference TRBV18 and TRBJ2-7, the complete variable domain reads NAGVMQNPRHLVRRRGQEARLRCSPMKGHSHVYWYRQLPEEGLKFMVYLQKENIIDESGMPKERFSAEFPKEGPSILRIQQVVRGDSAAYFCASSPPDSYEQYFGPGTRLTVT.

This clone came up a few times. The rearrangement links TRBV25-1 to TRBJ2-7; D is possibly TRBD1 (5 bases). This CDR3 comprises 12 residues. Germline V gene lookup returns CDR1 MGHDK and CDR2 SYGVNS. V was pared by 6 bases and J by 4 bases, with 10 bases between. CDR3 in amino acids: CASRDQGYEQYF. The CDR3 DNA is TGTGCCAGCAGGGACCAGGGTTACGAGCAGTACTTC.

V and J are TRBV19 and TRBJ2-4; 7 positions agree with TRBD2. Germline V lookup: CDR1 LNHDA, CDR2 SQIVND (reference sequence). The CDR3 is 16 residues long. Trimming took 5 bases from V and 2 from J; bases not matched to a gene: 9. The DNA of the CDR3 is TGTGCCAGTAGTCCTCAGGGAGGGCCCACCAAAAACATTCAGTACTTC. Protein sequence: CASSPQGGPTKNIQYF.